In its sample, the clone carrying this T cell receptor beta chain was seen once. Trimming at V came to 5 bases and at J to 1 base, leaving 8 bases not matched to a gene. Germline V gives CDR1 SGDLS, CDR2 YYNGEE. This CDR3 spans 16 amino acids. Everyone who took part was about 18 to 90 years old, and they came from fewer than 25 US areas. This entry comes from a study of blood T cell repertoires in COVID-19. Per the study methods: Amplification from reference gene primers served as the basis for estimated nucleated cell counts. The assay was immunoSEQ multiplex PCR, and TCRdb's table has in-frame clones only and misses some. V and J calls and clone size are copied from that table; D and trimming were computed from the DNA. The sample lists approximately 140,000 clones; roughly 84% were seen once.

The chain employs TRBV9 and TRBJ1-1, with 10 bases fitting TRBD1. The material sequenced was PBMCs or T cells enriched from blood (not recorded which). The sequence was collected from a man in his forties with acute COVID-19. The CDR3 here is CASRAGTGESNTEAFF. In nucleotides, the CDR3 is TGTGCCAGCAGAGCCGGGACAGGGGAGTCGAACACTGAAGCTTTCTTT.